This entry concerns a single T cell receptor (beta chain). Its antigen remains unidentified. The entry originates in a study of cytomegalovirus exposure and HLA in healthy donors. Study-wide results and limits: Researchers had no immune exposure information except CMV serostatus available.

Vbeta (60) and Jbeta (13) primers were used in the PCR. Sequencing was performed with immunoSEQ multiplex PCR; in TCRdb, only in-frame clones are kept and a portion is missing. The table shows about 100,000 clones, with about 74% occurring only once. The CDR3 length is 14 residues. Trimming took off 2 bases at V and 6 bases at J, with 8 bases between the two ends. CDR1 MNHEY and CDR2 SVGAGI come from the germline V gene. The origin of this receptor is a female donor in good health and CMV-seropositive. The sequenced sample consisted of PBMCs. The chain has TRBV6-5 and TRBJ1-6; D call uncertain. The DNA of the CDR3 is TGTGCCAGCAGTTACGGGCAGCTTAATTCACCCCTCCACTTT. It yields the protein CASSYGQLNSPLHF.